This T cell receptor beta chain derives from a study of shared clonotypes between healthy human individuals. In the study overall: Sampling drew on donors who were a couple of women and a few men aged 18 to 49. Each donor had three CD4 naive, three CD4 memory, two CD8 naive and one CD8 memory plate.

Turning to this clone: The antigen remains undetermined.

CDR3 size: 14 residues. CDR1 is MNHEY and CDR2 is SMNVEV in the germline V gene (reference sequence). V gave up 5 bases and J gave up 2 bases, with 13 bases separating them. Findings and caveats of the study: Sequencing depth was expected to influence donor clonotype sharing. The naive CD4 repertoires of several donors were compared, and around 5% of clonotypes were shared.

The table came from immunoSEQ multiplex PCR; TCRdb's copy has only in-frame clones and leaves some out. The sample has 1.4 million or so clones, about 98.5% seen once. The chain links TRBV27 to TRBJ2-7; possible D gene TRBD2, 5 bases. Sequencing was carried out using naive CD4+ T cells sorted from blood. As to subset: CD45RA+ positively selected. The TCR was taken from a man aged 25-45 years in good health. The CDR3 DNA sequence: TGTGCCAGCAGTATTCGACGGGGTCCCTACGAGCAGTACTTC. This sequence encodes CASSIRRGPYEQYF.